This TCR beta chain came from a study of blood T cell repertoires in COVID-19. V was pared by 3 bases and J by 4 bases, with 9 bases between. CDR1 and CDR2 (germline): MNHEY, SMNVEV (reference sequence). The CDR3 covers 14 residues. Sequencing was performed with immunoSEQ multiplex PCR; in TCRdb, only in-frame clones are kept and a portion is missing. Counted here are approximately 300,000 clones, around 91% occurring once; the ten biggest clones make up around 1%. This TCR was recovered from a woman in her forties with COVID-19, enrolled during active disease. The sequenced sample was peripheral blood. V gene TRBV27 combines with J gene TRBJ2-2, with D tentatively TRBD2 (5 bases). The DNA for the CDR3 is TGTGCCAGCAGTTTCAAAGCGGTCACCGGGGAGCTGTTTTTT. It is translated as CASSFKAVTGELFF.